The 12 T cell receptor beta chains given below trace back to one sample, sequenced in a study of CD8+ T cells in alopecia areata. Noted treatment: oral pan-JAK inhibitor, 5-10 mg twice daily. In each case, RNA was isolated and then reverse transcribed into cDNA as the sequencing template. TCRdb's table, derived via immunoSEQ multiplex PCR, lists solely in-frame clones and lacks some. The sample lists 110,000 to 150,000 clones; around 50% were seen once. Here the sequenced sample was CD8+ T cells sorted from blood, taken at week 4, from a patient treated with tofacitinib. The receptors were gathered from a human donor with alopecia areata.

The sample holds one count of this clone. The chain uses TRBV5-1 and TRBJ2-7, with a possible D match to TRBD2 (6 bases). Trimming removed 0 bases from V and 0 bases from J, with 16 bases in between. CDR3 length: 17 amino acids. In germline, CDR1 is SGHRS, CDR2 YFSETQ. CDR3 region: CASSLDSREEGSYEQYF. CDR3 sequence (DNA): TGCGCCAGCAGCTTGGACAGCAGGGAGGAAGGCTCCTACGAGCAGTACTTC.

This clone was counted a few times. The chain has TRBV6-4 and TRBJ2-2; TRBD2 matches 7 bases. The length of the CDR3 is 15 residues. The germline V gene encodes CDR1 MRHNA and CDR2 SNTAGT. The trim removed 0 bases at V and 6 bases at J, leaving 4 bases unmatched. The CDR3: CASSDSAAGAGELFF. The CDR3 coding sequence is TGTGCCAGCAGTGACTCAGCCGCGGGGGCCGGGGAGCTGTTTTTT.

In this sample, this clone turned up once. This rearrangement joins TRBV13 to TRBJ2-3; 10 bases agree with TRBD2. The CDR3 has 17 amino acids. CDR1 and CDR2 (germline): PRHDT, FYEKMQ (reference sequence). V dropped 7 bases and J dropped 1; count of bases not matched to a gene: 11. As DNA, the CDR3 is TGTGCCAGCACCCTTACACAAGGACTAGCGGGCACAGATACGCAGTATTTT. Translating gives CASTLTQGLAGTDTQYF.

The CDR3 DNA reads TGTGCCAGCAGCTCTGGACAGGGCCCAAACATTCAGTACTTC. Residues: CASSSGQGPNIQYF. The chain couples TRBV5-6 to TRBJ2-4; TRBD1 matches 8 bases. The CDR3 extends over 14 amino acids. The ends lost 3 bases at V and 6 bases at J; junction bases unmatched: 5. Germline V gene sequence: CDR1 SGHDT, CDR2 YYEEEE. Combining the CDR3 with reference TRBV5-6 and TRBJ2-4 gives the whole variable domain DAGVTQSPTHLIKTRGQQVTLRCSPKSGHDTVSWYQQALGQGPQFIFQYYEEEERQRGNFPDRFSGHQFPNYSSELNVNALLLGDSALYLCASSSGQGPNIQYFGAGTRLSVL.

As DNA, the CDR3 is TGTGCCAGCAGCTTGGGGACTGCGAACACTGAAGCTTTCTTT. Amino acids: CASSLGTANTEAFF. V is TRBV13 and J is TRBJ1-1, with D perhaps matching TRBD1 (5 bases). The CDR3 runs 14 residues. Trimming stripped 3 bases from V and 1 base from J, with 9 bases between. Germline CDR1 reads PRHDT; CDR2 reads FYEKMQ (reference sequence).

The chain is built from TRBV27 and TRBJ1-5; TRBD1 matches 7 bases. V shed 3 bases and J 7 bases; nucleotides not matched to a gene: 6. The CDR3 covers 14 residues. In germline, CDR1 is MNHEY, CDR2 SMNVEV (reference sequence). The CDR3 DNA reads as TGTGCCAGCAGTTTTACAGGGGCAGGGCAGCCCCAGCATTTT. Translating gives CASSFTGAGQPQHF.

The chain recombines TRBV15 with TRBJ2-3; unclear D gene. CDR1 LNHNV and CDR2 YYDKDF come from the germline V gene (reference sequence). CDR3 length: 16 amino acids. The ends were cut back, 5 bases at V and 1 base at J, with 16 bases in the middle. DNA of the CDR3: TGTGCCACCAGCTCACCTCCCAACTTTCGCACAGATACGCAGTATTTT. It is translated as CATSSPPNFRTDTQYF.

This clone has just one count. This chain connects TRBV13 to TRBJ2-7; TRBD2 is a possible D gene (5 bases). V dropped 6 bases and J dropped 5 bases, with 11 bases sitting between them. Germline loops: CDR1 PRHDT, CDR2 FYEKMQ (reference sequence). This CDR3 has 12 amino acids. CDR3 in amino acids: CASSSTEDEQYF. DNA for the CDR3: TGTGCCAGCAGTTCGACGGAGGACGAGCAGTACTTC.

The rearrangement links TRBV29-1 to TRBJ2-1, with TRBD1 matching 9 bases. Germline V lookup: CDR1 SQVTM, CDR2 ANQGSEA. The V segment lost 2 bases and the J segment 7 bases; nucleotides outside the gene matches: 6. The CDR3 consists of 14 residues. The CDR3 nucleotides are TGCAGCGTTGAACTCGCGGACAGGGGAAATGAGCAGTTCTTC. It translates to CSVELADRGNEQFF.

The chain is built from TRBV7-9 and TRBJ1-1; 7 bases match TRBD1. The CDR3 contains 14 residues. V was clipped by 2 bases and J by 1 base; unmatched bases: 1. Germline V gives CDR1 SEHNR, CDR2 FQNEAQ (reference sequence). The CDR3 bases are TGTGCCAGCAGCTTACACAGGGGGAACACTGAAGCTTTCTTT. Its translation is CASSLHRGNTEAFF.

The gene calls are TRBV29-1 and TRBJ1-1, with no clear D. The V gene lost 6 bases and the J gene lost 1 base, with 6 bases spanning the gap. Germline V gene data show CDR1 as SQVTM and CDR2 as ANQGSEA. The CDR3 is 11 residues long. The CDR3, as DNA: TGCAGCGTAGAGAAGAACACTGAAGCTTTCTTT. Translated: CSVEKNTEAFF.

As regards this clone: Given a much more abundant clone one base away, this may be a read error. The chain links TRBV27 to TRBJ2-7; TRBD2 is a possible D gene (5 bases). The CDR3 length is 13 residues. The germline V gene has CDR1 MNHEY and CDR2 SMNVEV (reference sequence). V lost 4 bases and J lost 0, with 7 bases in between. The CDR3 DNA sequence: TGTGCCAGCAGTTACCGGGACTCCTACGAGCAGTACTTC. Protein sequence: CASSYRDSYEQYF.